These 17 T cell receptor beta chains were sequenced from one sample in a study of T cell repertoires in cytomegalovirus infection (dated by TCRdb to the late 2010s). Sequencing instrument: Illumina HiSeq 1500. The public reads were quality trimmed at Q25 with fastp and then assembled into clones with MiXCR by TCRdb, keeping productive beta chains. Rows merge per CDR3 protein into single entries with the most common DNA and genes. The sample includes some 300,000 distinct CDR3 sequences, with approximately 8.9% observed a single time. 2% to 3% of the sample is in the top ten clones. The sequenced material came from PBMCs. These receptors all come from a human donor in good health (CMV status not recorded). Some clones in this sample may be carry-over from other donors' samples.

This clonotype was recorded at least ten times. CDR3 DNA: TGTGCCAGCAGTTTAGAGGCAGGGAGCTATGGCTACACCTTC. This gives the protein CASSLEAGSYGYTF. The V call is TRBV12-3 or TRBV12-4, the J call TRBJ1-2; possibly TRBD1 for D (5 bases). With 1 base removed from V and 4 bases from J, the gap between germline ends came to 10 bases. The CDR3 is 14 amino acids.

This clonotype was seen many times. The chain joins TRBV29-1 to TRBJ1-5, with 7 bases identical to TRBD1. Germline V gene sequence: CDR1 SQVTM, CDR2 ANQGSEA. This CDR3 contains 19 residues. The junction had 26 bases not matched to a gene; V was cut back by 6 bases and J by 6 bases. The CDR3 DNA reads TGCAGCGTCCCACCCGACAGGGAGTACCTACATCCCGAGAGTCAGCCCCAGCATTTT. Encoded protein: CSVPPDREYLHPESQPQHF.

This clonotype was observed many times. This chain joins TRBV6-5 and TRBJ2-5; 7 bases are shared with TRBD1. The CDR3 totals 15 residues. Germline trimming cut 2 bases from V and 5 bases from J; bases unmatched to any gene: 8. Germline assignment: CDR1 MNHEY and CDR2 SVGAGI. CDR3 sequence reads: CASSYTYLQGETQYF. CDR3 DNA: TGTGCCAGCAGTTACACCTATCTACAGGGGGAGACCCAGTACTTC.

Many counts were recorded for this clonotype. The chain uses TRBV7-9 and TRBJ2-2; tentatively, D is TRBD1 or TRBD2 (5 bases each). CDR1 and CDR2 from the germline V gene are SEHNR and FQNEAQ (reference sequence). This CDR3 comprises 14 residues. V was shortened by 3 bases and J by 6 bases, with 11 bases between the two germline ends. DNA for the CDR3: TGTGCCAGCAGCTTTGCAGGGAGCGCCGGGGAGCTGTTTTTT. This gives the protein CASSFAGSAGELFF.

This clonotype was seen many times. The chain recombines TRBV19 with TRBJ1-2, with 8 bases fitting TRBD1. The V and J ends lost 3 bases and 4 bases, in that order; junction bases with no gene match: 7. The CDR3 length is 15 residues. Per the germline V gene, CDR1 is LNHDA and CDR2 is SQIVND (reference sequence). The CDR3 sequence: CASSMGRTGSYGYTF. As DNA, the CDR3 is TGTGCCAGTAGTATGGGCCGGACAGGGAGCTATGGCTACACCTTC.

This clonotype has only a few counts. The chain combines TRBV5-1 with TRBJ2-1; 12 nucleotides line up with TRBD2. This CDR3 is built from 17 residues. CDR1 SGHRS and CDR2 YFSETQ come from the germline V gene. V trimming: 0 bases; J trimming: 6 bases; junction bases outside the gene matches: 7. The CDR3 protein is CASSLVPSGGAGNEQFF. CDR3 DNA: TGCGCCAGCAGCTTGGTGCCTAGCGGGGGGGCGGGCAATGAGCAGTTCTTC.

This clonotype was seen ten or more times. V is TRBV28 and J is TRBJ2-5; 11 bases line up with TRBD2. V gave up 4 bases and J gave up 1 base; unmatched junction bases: 8. The CDR3 contains 17 residues. Germline lookup yields CDR1 MDHEN and CDR2 SYDVKM. The DNA for the CDR3 is TGTGCCAGCAGTTCCGAACTAGCGGGGGAGCCCCAAGAGACCCAGTACTTC. Translating it yields CASSSELAGEPQETQYF. The full variable domain, in which reference TRBV28 and TRBJ2-5 provide the parts outside the CDR3, is DVKVTQSSRYLVKRTGEKVFLECVQDMDHENMFWYRQDPGLGLRLIYFSYDVKMKEKGDIPEGYSVSREKKERFSLILESASTNQTSMYLCASSSELAGEPQETQYFGPGTRLLVL.

This clonotype has ten or more counts. V and J are TRBV12-3 or TRBV12-4 and TRBJ1-2, with D tentatively TRBD1 (6 bases). CDR3 length: 10 residues. With 8 bases removed from V and 7 bases from J, the gap between germline ends came to 8 bases. CDR3 DNA sequence: TGTGCCAGCGGGGGGCCTGGCTACACCTTC. Amino acids: CASGGPGYTF.

This clonotype showed up many times. The rearrangement links TRBV7-2 to TRBJ2-1; D may be TRBD2 (5 bases). Germline assignment: CDR1 SGHTA and CDR2 FQGNSA. The V end was cut by 5 bases, the J end by 0 bases, with 8 bases between. The CDR3 loop spans 14 amino acids. The CDR3 DNA is TGTGCCAGCAGCAAAACTAGCTCCTACAATGAGCAGTTCTTC. Its protein product is CASSKTSSYNEQFF.

J is TRBJ1-2 and V is TRBV7-3, with 8 positions matching TRBD1. The CDR3 contains 14 residues. The V segment lost 5 bases and the J segment 6 bases; nucleotides outside the gene matches: 8. The germline CDR1 and CDR2 sequences are SGHTA and FQGTGA. The CDR3 region has the DNA TGTGCCAGCAGCCGCGACAGGGGAAAGGATGGCTACACCTTC. Protein sequence: CASSRDRGKDGYTF.

The V gene is TRBV13, the J gene TRBJ1-1, with 7 bases identical to TRBD1. V lost 4 bases to trimming and J lost 1 base; unmatched junction nucleotides: 6. Germline V lookup: CDR1 PRHDT, CDR2 FYEKMQ (reference sequence). The CDR3 length is 15 residues. The CDR3, as DNA: TGTGCCAGCAGCTCTTCGACAGGGCCGAACACTGAAGCTTTCTTT. Amino acid sequence: CASSSSTGPNTEAFF.

This clonotype was counted ten times or more. V and J are TRBV28 and TRBJ2-7; D uncertain. V was trimmed by 2 bases and J by 3 bases, leaving 8 bases between them. This CDR3 has 13 residues. Looked up from germline, CDR1 is MDHEN and CDR2 is SYDVKM. The CDR3 here is CASSLTPSYEQYV. The CDR3, as DNA: TGTGCCAGCAGTTTAACCCCCAGCTACGAGCAGTACGTC.

This clonotype was found a few times. The chain recombines TRBV9 with TRBJ2-2, with 11 bases matching TRBD1. Germline V gene data show CDR1 as SGDLS and CDR2 as YYNGEE. Trimming removed 3 bases from V and 0 bases from J; junction bases left unmatched: 7. This CDR3 has 18 residues. CDR3: CASSDRTGGSSNTGELFF. CDR3 sequence (DNA): TGTGCCAGCAGCGACCGGACAGGGGGCTCTTCGAACACCGGGGAGCTGTTTTTT.

J is TRBJ2-1 and V is TRBV20-1; the D call may be TRBD1 or TRBD2 (6 bases each). Deletions cut 5 bases from V and 5 bases from J, with 13 bases between. The germline V gene encodes CDR1 DFQATT and CDR2 SNEGSKA (reference sequence). The CDR3 runs 13 residues. CDR3 nucleotide sequence: TGCAGTGCTTCGCGGGACACTCACAATGAGCAGTTCTTC. Amino acid sequence: CSASRDTHNEQFF.

This clonotype was picked up a small number of times. This chain uses TRBV28 with TRBJ2-6, with D maybe TRBD2 (6 bases). CDR1 is MDHEN, CDR2 SYDVKM, per germline. Trimming removed 7 bases at V and 0 bases at J, with 10 bases between. The CDR3 is 15 residues long. In DNA, the CDR3 is TGTGCCAGCACCTCCGGGGGCTCTGGGGCCAACGTCCTGACTTTC. Its protein product is CASTSGGSGANVLTF.

This clonotype was picked up many times. The V gene is TRBV6-1, the J gene TRBJ2-2; 7 bases match TRBD1. V was clipped by 6 bases and J by 6 bases; unmatched bases: 10. The CDR3 runs to 15 residues. The germline gives CDR1 MNHNS, CDR2 SASEGT. The DNA of the CDR3 is TGTGCCAGCAGCACCGACAGGGATGGGGCCGGGGAGCTGTTTTTT. This sequence encodes CASSTDRDGAGELFF.

This clonotype occurred many times. The V gene is TRBV19, the J gene TRBJ1-1, with 7 bases matching TRBD1. The CDR3 consists of 15 residues. The V gene end was trimmed by 7 bases and the J gene end by 0 bases; junction bases not matched to a gene: 8. Germline V gene data show CDR1 as LNHDA and CDR2 as SQIVND (reference sequence). The CDR3 DNA sequence: TGTGCCAGTACAAGACAGGGAATACTGAACACTGAAGCTTTCTTT. The encoded protein is CASTRQGILNTEAFF.